The 32 T cell receptor beta chains in this list originate from one sample, sequenced in a study of control samples from healthy donors and cancer patients. The table came from immunoSEQ multiplex PCR; TCRdb's copy has only in-frame clones and leaves some out. The sample has about 140,000 clones, less than 90% seen once. The source material was blood. These receptors all come from a young woman in good health.

The sample holds one count of this clone. CDR3 sequence: CASSSNVAGGDNEQFF. The CDR3 coding sequence is TGCGCCAGCAGCTCCAATGTCGCGGGAGGGGACAATGAGCAGTTCTTC. The rearrangement links TRBV5-1 to TRBJ2-1, with 9 bases identical to TRBD2. Germline V lookup: CDR1 SGHRS, CDR2 YFSETQ. This CDR3 has 16 amino acids. Trimming took 3 bases from V and 5 from J; bases not matched to a gene: 9. Drawing the rest from reference TRBV5-1 and TRBJ2-1, the complete variable domain is KAGVTQTPRYLIKTRGQQVTLSCSPISGHRSVSWYQQTPGQGLQFLFEYFSETQRNKGNFPGRFSGRQFSNSRSEMNVSTLELGDSALYLCASSSNVAGGDNEQFFGPGTRLTVL.

The chain joins TRBV30 to TRBJ2-7; D possibly uses TRBD1 or TRBD2 (5 bases each). Germline CDR1 reads GTSNPN; CDR2 reads SVGIG (reference sequence). The CDR3 totals 13 residues. V lost 4 bases and J lost 5, with 15 bases in between. CDR3 region: CAWNGAGSHEQYF. CDR3 in DNA: TGTGCCTGGAACGGGGCAGGGTCCCACGAGCAGTACTTC.

The rearrangement uses TRBV28 and TRBJ2-6; D remains ambiguous. Germline assignment: CDR1 MDHEN and CDR2 SYDVKM. The ends were cut back, 5 bases at V and 2 bases at J, with 13 bases in the middle. CDR3 length equals 16 residues. The chain's CDR3 is CASSPPTVAGANVLTF. Written as DNA, the CDR3 is TGTGCCAGCAGTCCCCCTACAGTAGCTGGGGCCAACGTCCTGACTTTC.

The CDR3 loop is CASSLEPSGARNEQFF. DNA for the CDR3: TGTGCCAGCAGCTTAGAGCCTAGCGGTGCGAGAAATGAGCAGTTCTTC. This chain connects TRBV7-9 to TRBJ2-1; 7 bases are shared with TRBD2. Germline CDR1 is SEHNR and CDR2 is FQNEAQ (reference sequence). This CDR3 comprises 16 residues. The V gene end was trimmed by 1 base and the J gene end by 7 bases; junction bases not matched to a gene: 10.

This chain uses TRBV9 with TRBJ1-5, with D possibly matching TRBD1 (5 bases). V was clipped by 3 bases and J by 0 bases, with 13 bases between them. The CDR3 extends over 16 amino acids. Germline-derived CDR1 and CDR2 are SGDLS and YYNGEE. The CDR3 DNA reads as TGTGCCAGCAGCGCCTCTGGGGGAAATAGCAATCAGCCCCAGCATTTT. Protein: CASSASGGNSNQPQHF.

This clone was counted a few times. This chain links TRBV19 with TRBJ1-2, with D possibly being TRBD1 (5 bases). V dropped 1 base and J dropped 8 bases, with 8 bases sitting between them. This CDR3 contains 12 residues. In germline, CDR1 is LNHDA, CDR2 SQIVND (reference sequence). CDR3 region: CASSIGGEGYTF. The CDR3 DNA sequence: TGTGCCAGTAGTATAGGAGGGGAAGGCTACACCTTC.

The chain uses TRBV21-1 and TRBJ2-5. TRBV21-1 is a pseudogene. The length of the CDR3 is 11 residues. The CDR3 loop is CASTSKETQYF. CDR3 DNA: TGTGCCAGCACCTCAAAAGAGACCCAGTACTTC.

The chain employs TRBV6-1 and TRBJ2-1, with a possible D match to TRBD2 (6 bases). V lost 4 bases, J lost 8 bases, and 21 bases lay in between. Germline CDR1 reads MNHNS; CDR2 reads SASEGT. The CDR3 runs to 16 residues. The CDR3: CASSATGTSLWYEQFF. CDR3 bases: TGTGCCAGCAGTGCTACCGGGACTTCCCTCTGGTATGAGCAGTTCTTC.

The rearrangement joins TRBV12-2 to TRBJ1-2; the D call TRBD1 from the table was never checked on the DNA. TRBV12-2 is assigned pseudogene status. The CDR3 runs to 15 residues. The CDR3 DNA is TGTGCAAGTCGCTTAGGTCCAGGGTTAAGGTATGGCTACACCTTC. This translates into CASRLGPGLRYGYTF.

Regarding this clone: Its ends do not fully match the called genes, so a read error is possible. CDR3: CASRGLAGHNEQLF. CDR3 bases: TGTGCCAGCAGGGGACTAGCGGGCCACAATGAGCAGCTCTTC. The rearrangement uses TRBV2 and TRBJ2-1; 12 nucleotides agree with TRBD2. The CDR3 length is 14 residues. CDR1 SNHLY and CDR2 FYNNEI come from the germline V gene.

This clone has more than one count but fewer than ten. J is TRBJ2-7 and V is TRBV5-1; 7 nucleotides agree with TRBD1. Trimming removed 3 bases from V and 0 bases from J; junction bases left unmatched: 6. This CDR3 is 15 amino acids long. CDR1 is SGHRS, CDR2 YFSETQ, per germline. DNA of the CDR3: TGCGCCAGCAGCTCGTTGACAGGGAACTCCTACGAGCAGTACTTC. It encodes CASSSLTGNSYEQYF.

The chain has TRBV24-1 and TRBJ1-1; D unclear. Deletions cut 10 bases from V and 2 bases from J, with 10 bases between. This CDR3 spans 12 amino acids. Germline V lookup: CDR1 KGHDR, CDR2 SFDVKD. CDR3 amino acids: CATRGDNTEAFF. The CDR3 coding sequence is TGTGCCACACGGGGAGACAACACTGAAGCTTTCTTT.

V gene TRBV3-1 (or the pseudogene TRBV3-2) combines with J gene TRBJ2-1; D not resolved. CDR1 and CDR2 from the germline V gene are LGHDT and YNNKEL (reference sequence). The germline V and J ends were trimmed by 7 bases and 3 bases, with 16 bases remaining between them. This CDR3 region has 15 residues. CDR3 protein: CASTAQLGYYNEQFF. In nucleotides, the CDR3 is TGTGCCAGCACCGCACAACTCGGGTACTACAATGAGCAGTTCTTC.

The V and J genes are TRBV7-2 and TRBJ2-1, with 7 bases identical to TRBD2. The CDR3 is made up of 15 amino acids. J was trimmed by 3 bases and V by 3 bases; bases with no gene match: 5. CDR1 is SGHTA, CDR2 FQGNSA, per germline. The CDR3 protein is CASSLSAGFYNEQFF. The CDR3 DNA reads TGTGCCAGCAGCTTGTCAGCGGGATTCTACAATGAGCAGTTCTTC.

The rearrangement links TRBV25-1 to TRBJ1-6; D perhaps matches TRBD1 (5 bases). The germline V and J ends were trimmed by 1 base and 5 bases, with 9 bases remaining between them. There are 15 residues in the CDR3. Germline V gives CDR1 MGHDK, CDR2 SYGVNS. The DNA of the CDR3 is TGTGCCAGCAGTGAATCAACAGGCCATAATTCACCCCTCCACTTT. Translating it yields CASSESTGHNSPLHF.

The chain is built from TRBV12-3 or TRBV12-4 and TRBJ1-4, with D possibly TRBD1 on 5 matching bases. The CDR3 has 13 residues. Trimming removed 8 bases at V and 7 bases at J, with 14 bases between. CDR3 DNA sequence: TGTGCCAGCGGGGGGGTGCGAGGTGAAAAACTGTTTTTT. The encoded protein is CASGGVRGEKLFF.

The V call is TRBV6-1, the J call TRBJ2-1; D call uncertain. Trimming removed 2 bases at V and 8 bases at J, with 7 bases between. The CDR3 covers 12 residues. CDR1 is MNHNS, CDR2 SASEGT, per germline. The CDR3 spells CASSESSYEQFF. The CDR3 DNA reads as TGTGCCAGCAGTGAATCGAGCTATGAGCAGTTCTTC.

The V gene is TRBV7-9, the J gene TRBJ2-3, with 14 bases matching TRBD2. There are 16 residues in the CDR3. Germline assignment: CDR1 SEHNR and CDR2 FQNEAQ (reference sequence). Trimming cost V 5 bases and J 3 bases; bases outside gene matches: 4. The DNA of the CDR3 is TGTGCCAGCAGCGTCGGGACTAGCGGGAGTACAGATACGCAGTATTTT. Translating gives CASSVGTSGSTDTQYF. Full variable domain (remainder filled in from reference TRBV7-9 and TRBJ2-3): DTGVSQNPRHKITKRGQNVTFRCDPISEHNRLYWYRQTLGQGPEFLTYFQNEAQLEKSRLLSDRFSAERPKGSFSTLEIQRTEQGDSAMYLCASSVGTSGSTDTQYFGPGTRLTVL.

This clone showed up just a few times. This chain links TRBV9 with TRBJ1-1; D call uncertain. Per the germline V gene, CDR1 is SGDLS and CDR2 is YYNGEE. V lost 0 bases, J lost 1 base, and 4 bases lay in between. The CDR3 totals 13 residues. Here the CDR3 reads CASSVVSNTEAFF. For the CDR3, the DNA is TGTGCCAGCAGCGTAGTGTCGAACACTGAAGCTTTCTTT.

The genes are TRBV5-8 and TRBJ2-7; D is uncertain. The CDR3 totals 11 residues. The V and J ends lost 1 base and 7 bases respectively, with 6 bases between them. Germline V lookup: CDR1 SGHTS, CDR2 YDEGEE. The CDR3 nucleotides read TGTGCCAGCAGCTTGAAATGGGAGCAGTACTTC. It specifies CASSLKWEQYF.

This sequence joins TRBV6-5 and TRBJ2-7; the D is unclear. There are 12 residues in the CDR3. V dropped 6 bases and J dropped 3 bases, with 9 bases sitting between them. In germline, CDR1 is MNHEY, CDR2 SVGAGI. The CDR3 sequence: CASSPGYYEQYF. The CDR3 nucleotides are TGTGCCAGCAGCCCAGGCTACTACGAGCAGTACTTC.

The chain has TRBV6-1 and TRBJ2-7; 9 positions match TRBD2. Losses at the gene ends were 2 bases for V and 3 bases for J; bases not matched to a gene: 5. The germline gives CDR1 MNHNS, CDR2 SASEGT. This CDR3 has 15 amino acids. The CDR3 DNA sequence: TGTGCCAGCAGTGAATCAGGACTAGCGTTCTACGAGCAGTACTTC. It translates to CASSESGLAFYEQYF.

The rearrangement links TRBV28 to TRBJ2-7; no clear D gene. Looked up from germline, CDR1 is MDHEN and CDR2 is SYDVKM. This CDR3 is built from 12 residues. Trimming left V 3 bases short and J 0 bases short, with 3 bases between. CDR3 nucleotides: TGTGCCAGCAGTTTCAACTCCTACGAGCAGTACTTC. It specifies CASSFNSYEQYF.

The chain combines TRBV18 with TRBJ2-2, with D possibly called TRBD1 or TRBD2 (5 bases each). Germline V CDR1 and CDR2: KGHSH, LQKENI. The CDR3 consists of 16 residues. Trimming stripped 6 bases from V and 0 bases from J, with 14 bases between. CDR3 region: CASSRDGSANTGELFF. The CDR3 coding sequence is TGTGCCAGCTCCCGGGACGGGTCCGCGAACACCGGGGAGCTGTTTTTT.

The rearrangement links TRBV19 to TRBJ2-2; 7 positions agree with TRBD2. V lost 6 bases and J lost 4; bases outside the gene matches: 8. The CDR3 spans 15 residues. Germline CDR1 reads LNHDA; CDR2 reads SQIVND (reference sequence). The CDR3 spells CASSSRGMVTGELFF. The CDR3, as DNA: TGTGCCAGTAGCTCGCGGGGGATGGTCACCGGGGAGCTGTTTTTT.

This sequence joins TRBV18 and TRBJ2-5, with 9 bases matching TRBD2. Germline values: CDR1 KGHSH, CDR2 LQKENI. The CDR3 totals 14 residues. Trimming took 6 bases from V and 4 from J; bases not matched to a gene: 6. CDR3 sequence: CASSIAGVGETQYF. CDR3 DNA: TGTGCCAGCTCTATAGCGGGAGTTGGAGAGACCCAGTACTTC.

The CDR3 DNA reads as TGTGCCAGCAGCCGGGACGGTCGGGGCACTGAAGCTTTCTTT. The encoded protein is CASSRDGRGTEAFF. This chain connects TRBV13 to TRBJ1-1; D perhaps matches TRBD1 (5 bases). Trimming took 5 bases from V and 4 from J, leaving 14 bases between them. The CDR3 has 14 amino acids. The V gene's germline CDR1 is PRHDT and CDR2 FYEKMQ (reference sequence).

In its sample, this clone was seen once. V is TRBV4-2 and J is TRBJ2-7, with D perhaps given as TRBD1 or TRBD2 (5 bases each). The CDR3 is 15 amino acids. Germline CDR1 reads LGHNA; CDR2 reads YNFKEQ. Trimming took 2 bases from V and 0 from J, leaving 11 bases between them. The CDR3 bases are TGTGCCAGCAGCCAAAGGGACGGATCCTCCTACGAGCAGTACTTC. Translating gives CASSQRDGSSYEQYF.

CDR3 bases: TGTGCCAGCTCGAACAACCTAGACTCCTACGAGCAGTACTTC. This sequence encodes CASSNNLDSYEQYF. V is TRBV18 and J is TRBJ2-7; D not resolved. The germline V and J ends were trimmed by 6 bases and 0 bases, with 12 bases remaining between them. The CDR3 is made up of 14 amino acids. Germline V gene sequence: CDR1 KGHSH, CDR2 LQKENI.

The chain links TRBV2 to TRBJ1-1, with D possibly TRBD1 on 6 matching bases. The CDR3 totals 15 residues. The germline V and J ends were trimmed by 5 bases and 11 bases, with 24 bases remaining between them. CDR1 is SNHLY, CDR2 FYNNEI, per germline. CDR3 in DNA: TGTGCCAGCAGTATTAGGGGGATGGACGTCTTTTATGCTTTCTTT. It yields the protein CASSIRGMDVFYAFF.

The chain carries TRBV5-1 and TRBJ2-1; 8 nucleotides agree with TRBD1. The CDR3 is 16 amino acids. Germline loops: CDR1 SGHRS, CDR2 YFSETQ. With 0 bases clipped from V and 8 bases from J, the junction kept 10 bases outside the gene matches. The CDR3 spells CASSLAVGAGGDEQFF. CDR3 nucleotide sequence: TGCGCCAGCAGCTTGGCCGTGGGGGCAGGGGGCGATGAGCAGTTCTTC.

The chain is built from TRBV5-4 and TRBJ1-1, with D tentatively TRBD1 (6 bases). The CDR3 extends over 13 amino acids. Between the trimmed V and J ends, which lost 4 bases and 8 bases, there was a span of 15 bases. Looked up from germline, CDR1 is SGHNT and CDR2 is YYREEE (reference sequence). CDR3 amino acids: CASSPGTGQEAFF. In DNA form, the CDR3 reads TGTGCCAGCAGCCCGGGGACGGGACAAGAAGCTTTCTTT.